This T cell receptor beta chain was sequenced during a study of cytomegalovirus exposure and HLA in healthy donors. Notes on the study in general: In an earlier analysis, in under 700 donors, most V segments appeared productive either ~90% or ~30% of the time.

PCR employed 60 Vbeta and 13 Jbeta primers. Assay used: immunoSEQ multiplex PCR; TCRdb lists only in-frame clones, some missing. Of about 110,000 clones listed, 78% are singletons. This clone has only a few counts. Its specificity is unknown. The CDR3 is made up of 12 amino acids. V was cut by 3 bases and J by 4 bases, with 6 bases left in between. CDR1 and CDR2 from the germline V gene are SQVTM and ANQGSEA. This receptor was obtained from a male donor in good health and CMV-seronegative. The specimen sequenced was PBMCs. The rearrangement joins TRBV29-1 to TRBJ2-2; D remains unclear. CDR3 in amino acids: CSVEFGTGELFF. As DNA, the CDR3 is TGCAGCGTTGAGTTCGGCACCGGGGAGCTGTTTTTT.